These T cell receptor beta chains were read from a single sample in a study of identical twins. TCRdb re-derived calls from the 5' RACE reads in MiXCR, one entry per CDR3 protein. The sample shows about 790,000 distinct CDR3 sequences, over 15% of them seen only once. The same specimen was also included in a second study, on T cells expressing NK-cell markers.

The sample comprised PBMCs. Every receptor here comes from a woman aged 18-29 years in good health. CDR3s include the opening cysteine and the closing phenylalanine or tryptophan. D genes are given only for firm matches. Not every row has a clone size; where given, it reads once, few, many or a size class.

j_call d_call clone_size v_call cdr3_nt cdr3_aa
TRBJ2-3 TRBD2 - TRBV7-2 TGTGCCAGCTCGGCTAGCGGGTTCACAGATACGCAGTATTTT CASSASGFTDTQYF
TRBJ2-1 - - TRBV12-3/TRBV12-4 TGTGCCAGCAGTTTACCCGGACTTTACAATGAGCAGTTCTTC CASSLPGLYNEQFF
TRBJ2-5 TRBD2 few TRBV7-6 TGTGCCAGCAGCTTAGGACTAGCTCGCGAGACCCAGTACTTC CASSLGLARETQYF
TRBJ1-4 - few TRBV6-2/TRBV6-3 TGTGCCAGCAAGGGACGCGAAAAACTGTTTTTT CASKGREKLFF
TRBJ2-2 - few TRBV12-3/TRBV12-4 TGTGCCACCCACTATCTTTCCGGCACCGGGGAGCTGTTTTTT CATHYLSGTGELFF
TRBJ1-6 - few TRBV15 TGTGCCACCAGCGGTCAAGCCCCGCCCCGCCTCCACTTT CATSGQAPPRLHF
TRBJ1-6 TRBD1 few TRBV6-1 TGTGCCAGCAGTGAACCGGGACAGGGGAAGTCACCCCTCCACTTT CASSEPGQGKSPLHF
TRBJ2-1 - - TRBV12-3/TRBV12-4 TGTGCCAGCAGTTTTCGTCGCTCCAATGAGCAGTTCTTC CASSFRRSNEQFF
TRBJ1-3 TRBD1 few TRBV4-2 TGTGCCAGCAGCCCAAGGAGGGACAGGGGTTTGACGTACTCTGGAAACACCATATATTTT CASSPRRDRGLTYSGNTIYF
TRBJ1-2 - - TRBV7-7 TGTGCCAGCAGCTTAAGTCCTCTGGTACAGGGTATTAACTATGGCTACACCTTC CASSLSPLVQGINYGYTF
TRBJ2-2 TRBD2 few TRBV6-1 TGTGCCAGCAGAGGACTAGCGGGAGGGCCGCAAACCGGGGAGCTGTTTTTT CASRGLAGGPQTGELFF
TRBJ1-2 - few TRBV25-1 TGTGCCAGCAGTGAAAGGAGGGTAGGAGGCTACACCTTC CASSERRVGGYTF
TRBJ2-5 - - TRBV7-7 TGTGCCAGCAGCCAAGCCCAACAACGTGGGGAGACCCAGTACTTC CASSQAQQRGETQYF
TRBJ1-1 TRBD1 many TRBV7-9 TGTGCCAGCAGCTTAGCGCTAACAGGGGGTACTGAAGCTTTCTTT CASSLALTGGTEAFF
TRBJ1-5 - few TRBV7-9 TGTGCCAGCAGCACGGGCCTGGGGGATCGTCAGCCCCAGCATTTT CASSTGLGDRQPQHF
TRBJ1-1 - - TRBV5-6 TGTGCCAGCAGCTCCTACTCTGAAGAGGGCACTGAAGCTTTCTTT CASSSYSEEGTEAFF